This TCR beta chain appears in the sequencing data of a study of blood T cell repertoires in COVID-19. Overall study: From T cells, B-cell-depleted T cells, or PBMCs came the material, which was cDNA or gDNA.

The V end was cut by 6 bases, the J end by 1 base, with 15 bases between. The CDR3 is 15 amino acids. Germline assignment: CDR1 SGHNT and CDR2 YENEEA. In the original workflow: Reference gene primer amplification yielded estimated nucleated cell counts. Some clones are missing from TCRdb's copy, which holds only in-frame ones; the method was immunoSEQ multiplex PCR. The V and J calls and clone size are taken from that table; D and trimming were inferred from the DNA. The table shows about 33,000 clones, with 78% occurring only once. Specimen: peripheral blood. J is TRBJ2-5 and V is TRBV11-3, with D possibly being TRBD2 (5 bases). The source of this sequence is a man aged 80 or over with acute or convalescent COVID-19. The CDR3 sequence is CASSPSGSGQETQYF. For the CDR3, the DNA is TGTGCCAGCAGTCCCAGCGGCTCAGGCCAAGAGACCCAGTACTTC.